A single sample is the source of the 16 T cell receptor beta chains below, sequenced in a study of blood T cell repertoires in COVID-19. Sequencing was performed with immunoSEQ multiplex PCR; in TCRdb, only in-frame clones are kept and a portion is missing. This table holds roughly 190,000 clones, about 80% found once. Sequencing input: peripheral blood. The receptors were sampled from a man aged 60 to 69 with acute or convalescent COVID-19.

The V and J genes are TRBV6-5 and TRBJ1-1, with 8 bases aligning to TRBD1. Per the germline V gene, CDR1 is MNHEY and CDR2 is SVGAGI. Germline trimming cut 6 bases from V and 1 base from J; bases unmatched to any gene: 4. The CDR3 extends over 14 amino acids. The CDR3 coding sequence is TGTGCCAGCAGGGCCGGGACAGGGAACACTGAAGCTTTCTTT. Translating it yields CASRAGTGNTEAFF.

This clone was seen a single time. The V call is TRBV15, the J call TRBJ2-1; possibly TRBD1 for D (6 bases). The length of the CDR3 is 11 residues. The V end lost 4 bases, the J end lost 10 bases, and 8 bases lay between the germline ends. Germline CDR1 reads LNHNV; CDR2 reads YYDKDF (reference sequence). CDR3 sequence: CATSTGTEQFF. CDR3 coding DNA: TGTGCCACCAGCACCGGGACAGAGCAGTTCTTC.

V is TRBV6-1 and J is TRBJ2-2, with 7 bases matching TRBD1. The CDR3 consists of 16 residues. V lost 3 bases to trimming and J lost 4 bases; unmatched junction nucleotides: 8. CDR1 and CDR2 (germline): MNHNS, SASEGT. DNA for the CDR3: TGTGCCAGCAGTGACTTGGGACAGTTAGGCACCGGGGAGCTGTTTTTT. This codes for CASSDLGQLGTGELFF.

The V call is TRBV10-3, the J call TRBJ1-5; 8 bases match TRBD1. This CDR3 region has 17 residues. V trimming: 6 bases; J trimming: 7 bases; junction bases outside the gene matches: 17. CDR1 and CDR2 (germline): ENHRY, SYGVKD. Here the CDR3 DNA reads TGTGCCATCAGCCAAACCCAGGGGGCGGGGGCCCGACAGCCCCAGCATTTT. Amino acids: CAISQTQGAGARQPQHF.

The CDR3, as DNA: TGTGCCAGCAGTTCGGGAAGGGGGCAAGGCTACACCTTC. Translating gives CASSSGRGQGYTF. V gene TRBV6-2 or TRBV6-3 combines with J gene TRBJ1-2, with TRBD1 identical over 7 bases. The CDR3 totals 13 residues. Germline CDR1 and CDR2: MNHEY and SVGEGT. The J segment lost 8 bases and the V segment lost 4 bases, leaving 7 bases of the junction unmatched.

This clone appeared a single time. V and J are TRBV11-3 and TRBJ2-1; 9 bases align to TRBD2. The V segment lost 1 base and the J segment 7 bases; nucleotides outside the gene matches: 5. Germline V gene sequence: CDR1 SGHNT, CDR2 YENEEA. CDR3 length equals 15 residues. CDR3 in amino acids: CASSLGIAGVNEQFF. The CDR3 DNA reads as TGTGCCAGCAGCTTAGGGATAGCGGGAGTAAATGAGCAGTTCTTC.

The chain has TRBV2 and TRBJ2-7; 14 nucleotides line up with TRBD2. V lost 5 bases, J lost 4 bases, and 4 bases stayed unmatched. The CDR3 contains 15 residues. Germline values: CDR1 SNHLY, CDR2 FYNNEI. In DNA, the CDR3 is TGTGCCAGCAGTTCCGGGACTAGCGGGGGTTACGAGCAGTACTTC. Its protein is CASSSGTSGGYEQYF.

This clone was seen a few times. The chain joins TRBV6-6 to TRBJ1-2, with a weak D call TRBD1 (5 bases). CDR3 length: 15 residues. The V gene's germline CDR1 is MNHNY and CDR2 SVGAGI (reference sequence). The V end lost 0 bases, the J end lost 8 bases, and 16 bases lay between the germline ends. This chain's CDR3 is CASSYSTGGSGGYTF. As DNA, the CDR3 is TGTGCCAGCAGTTACTCAACCGGGGGTTCTGGCGGCTACACCTTC.

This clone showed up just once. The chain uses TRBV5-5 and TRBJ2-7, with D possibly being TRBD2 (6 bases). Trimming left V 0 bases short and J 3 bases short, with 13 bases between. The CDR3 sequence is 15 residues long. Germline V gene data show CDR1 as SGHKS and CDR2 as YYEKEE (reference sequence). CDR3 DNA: TGTGCCAGCAGCTTGGGGGGCGGGGCTTACTACGAGCAGTACTTC. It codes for CASSLGGGAYYEQYF.

The CDR3 sequence is CASSAIGQGAGETQYF. In nucleotides, the CDR3 is TGTGCCAGCAGCGCCATAGGACAGGGGGCTGGGGAGACCCAGTACTTC. V is TRBV7-2 and J is TRBJ2-5, with 11 nucleotides matching TRBD1. V lost 5 bases, J lost 5 bases, and 10 bases stayed unmatched. Germline V gene sequence: CDR1 SGHTA, CDR2 FQGNSA. The CDR3 covers 16 residues.

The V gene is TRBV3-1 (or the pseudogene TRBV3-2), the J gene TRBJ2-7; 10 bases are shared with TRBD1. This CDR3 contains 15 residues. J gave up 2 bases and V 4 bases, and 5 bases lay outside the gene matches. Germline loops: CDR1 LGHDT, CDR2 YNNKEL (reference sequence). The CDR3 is CASSPWTGGTYEQYF. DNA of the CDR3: TGTGCCAGCAGCCCTTGGACAGGGGGGACCTACGAGCAGTACTTC.

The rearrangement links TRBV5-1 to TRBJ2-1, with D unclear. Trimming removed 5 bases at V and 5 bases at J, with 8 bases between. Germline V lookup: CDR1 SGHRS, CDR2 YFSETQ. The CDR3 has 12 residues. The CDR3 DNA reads TGCGCCAGCAGTAGGAGTGACAATGAGCAGTTCTTC. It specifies CASSRSDNEQFF.

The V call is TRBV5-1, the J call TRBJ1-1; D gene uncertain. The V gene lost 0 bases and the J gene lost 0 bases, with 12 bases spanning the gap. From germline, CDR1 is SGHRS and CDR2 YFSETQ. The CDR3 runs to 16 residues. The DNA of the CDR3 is TGCGCCAGCAGCTTGGCGCAACTCAAGATGAACACTGAAGCTTTCTTT. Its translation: CASSLAQLKMNTEAFF.

CDR3 in DNA: TGTGCCAGCAGCCCCCCCTCGGGTTTGGACACTGAAGCTTTCTTT. Translating it yields CASSPPSGLDTEAFF. This sequence joins TRBV13 and TRBJ1-1; D gene uncertain. The V gene's germline CDR1 is PRHDT and CDR2 FYEKMQ (reference sequence). The length of the CDR3 is 15 residues. Trimming pared 5 bases from V and 3 bases from J, leaving 16 bases between.

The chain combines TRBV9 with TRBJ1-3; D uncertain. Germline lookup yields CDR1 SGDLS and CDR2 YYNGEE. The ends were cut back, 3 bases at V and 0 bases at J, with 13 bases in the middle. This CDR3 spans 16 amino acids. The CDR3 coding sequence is TGTGCCAGCAGCGCCGACAACCCTTTCTCTGGAAACACCATATATTTT. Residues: CASSADNPFSGNTIYF.

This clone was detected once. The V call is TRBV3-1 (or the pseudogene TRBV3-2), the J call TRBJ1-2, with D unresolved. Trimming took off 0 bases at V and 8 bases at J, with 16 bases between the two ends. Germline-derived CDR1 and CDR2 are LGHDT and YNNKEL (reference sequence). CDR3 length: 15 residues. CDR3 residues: CASSQDVRAGWGYTF. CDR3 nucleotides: TGTGCCAGCAGCCAAGATGTGCGGGCAGGATGGGGCTACACCTTC.